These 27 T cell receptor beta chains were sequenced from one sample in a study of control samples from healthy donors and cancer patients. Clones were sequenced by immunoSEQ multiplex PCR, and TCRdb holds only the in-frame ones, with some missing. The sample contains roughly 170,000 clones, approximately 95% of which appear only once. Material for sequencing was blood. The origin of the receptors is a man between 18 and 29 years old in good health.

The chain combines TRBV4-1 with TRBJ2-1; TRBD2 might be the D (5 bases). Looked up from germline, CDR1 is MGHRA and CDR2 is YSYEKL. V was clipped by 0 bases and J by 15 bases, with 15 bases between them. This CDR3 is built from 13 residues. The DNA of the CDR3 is TGCGCCAGCAGCCAAGATGGGAGCAGATTCCGGTTCTTC. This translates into CASSQDGSRFRFF.

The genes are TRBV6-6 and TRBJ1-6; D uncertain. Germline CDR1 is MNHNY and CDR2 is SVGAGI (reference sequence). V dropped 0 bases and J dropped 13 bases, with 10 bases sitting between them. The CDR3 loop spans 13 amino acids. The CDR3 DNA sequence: TGTGCCAGCAGTTACTCGAGATTAACCCCCCTCCACTTT. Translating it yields CASSYSRLTPLHF.

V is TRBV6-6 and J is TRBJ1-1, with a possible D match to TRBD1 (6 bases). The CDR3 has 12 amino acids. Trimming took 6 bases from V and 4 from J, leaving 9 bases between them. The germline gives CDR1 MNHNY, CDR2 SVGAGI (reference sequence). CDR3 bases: TGTGCCAGCAGGGAAGGGGGCACTGAAGCTTTCTTT. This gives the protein CASREGGTEAFF.

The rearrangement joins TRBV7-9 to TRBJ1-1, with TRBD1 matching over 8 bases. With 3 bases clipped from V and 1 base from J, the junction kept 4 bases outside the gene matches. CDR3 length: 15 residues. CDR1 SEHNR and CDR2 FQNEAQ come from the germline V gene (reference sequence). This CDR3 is CASSFQGASNTEAFF. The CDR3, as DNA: TGTGCCAGCAGCTTTCAGGGGGCTTCGAACACTGAAGCTTTCTTT.

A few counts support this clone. For the CDR3, the DNA is TGTGCCAGCCGGAAGGGGTTACAGCCCCAGCATTTT. This gives the protein CASRKGLQPQHF. The chain is built from TRBV28 and TRBJ1-5; weak D call: TRBD1 (5 bases). This CDR3 spans 12 amino acids. With 8 bases removed from V and 7 bases from J, the gap between germline ends came to 12 bases. Germline CDR1 and CDR2: MDHEN and SYDVKM.

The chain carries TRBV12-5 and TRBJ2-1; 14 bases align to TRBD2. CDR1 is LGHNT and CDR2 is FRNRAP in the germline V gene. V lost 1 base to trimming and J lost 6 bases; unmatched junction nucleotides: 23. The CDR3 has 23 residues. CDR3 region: CASGLAQKGPRPGLAGDGNEQFF. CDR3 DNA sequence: TGTGCTAGTGGTTTGGCCCAAAAAGGACCCCGACCGGGACTAGCGGGGGATGGCAATGAGCAGTTCTTC.

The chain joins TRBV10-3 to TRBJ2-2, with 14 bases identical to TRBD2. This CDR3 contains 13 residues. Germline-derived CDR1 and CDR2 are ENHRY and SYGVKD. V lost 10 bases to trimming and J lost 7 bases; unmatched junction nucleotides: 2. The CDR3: CATGLAGVGELFF. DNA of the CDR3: TGTGCCACGGGACTAGCGGGGGTCGGGGAGCTGTTTTTT.

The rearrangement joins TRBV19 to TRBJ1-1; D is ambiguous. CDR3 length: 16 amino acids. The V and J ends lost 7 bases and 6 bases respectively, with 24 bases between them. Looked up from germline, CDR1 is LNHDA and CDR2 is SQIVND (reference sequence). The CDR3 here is CASTTQRRVSGSEAFF. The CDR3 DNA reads TGTGCCAGTACCACTCAAAGGCGGGTATCGGGGTCTGAAGCTTTCTTT. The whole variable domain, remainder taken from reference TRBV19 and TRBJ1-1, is DGGITQSPKYLFRKEGQNVTLSCEQNLNHDAMYWYRQDPGQGLRLIYYSQIVNDFQKGDIAEGYSVSREKKESFPLTVTSAQKNPTAFYLCASTTQRRVSGSEAFFGQGTRLTVV.

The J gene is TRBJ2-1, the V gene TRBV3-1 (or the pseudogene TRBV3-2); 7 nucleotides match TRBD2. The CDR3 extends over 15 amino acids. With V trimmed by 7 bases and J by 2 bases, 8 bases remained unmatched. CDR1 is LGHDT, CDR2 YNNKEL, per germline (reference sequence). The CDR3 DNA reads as TGTGCCAGCACCGGGGGGACCCAAGCCTACAATGAGCAGTTCTTC. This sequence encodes CASTGGTQAYNEQFF.

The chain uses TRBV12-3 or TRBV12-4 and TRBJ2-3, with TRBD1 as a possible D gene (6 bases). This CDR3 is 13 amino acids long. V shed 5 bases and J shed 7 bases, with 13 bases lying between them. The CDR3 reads CASSAVDRHTQYF. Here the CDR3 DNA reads TGTGCCAGCAGTGCCGTCGACAGGCATACGCAGTATTTT.

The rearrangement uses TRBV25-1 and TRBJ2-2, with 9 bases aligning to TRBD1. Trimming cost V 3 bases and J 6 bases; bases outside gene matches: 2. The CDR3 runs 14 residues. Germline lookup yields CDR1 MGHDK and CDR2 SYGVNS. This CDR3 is CASSETGGAGELFF. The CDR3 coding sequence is TGTGCCAGCAGTGAGACAGGGGGTGCCGGGGAGCTGTTTTTT. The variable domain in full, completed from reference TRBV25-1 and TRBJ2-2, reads EADIYQTPRYLVIGTGKKITLECSQTMGHDKMYWYQQDPGMELHLIHYSYGVNSTEKGDLSSESTVSRIRTEHFPLTLESARPSHTSQYLCASSETGGAGELFFGEGSRLTVL.

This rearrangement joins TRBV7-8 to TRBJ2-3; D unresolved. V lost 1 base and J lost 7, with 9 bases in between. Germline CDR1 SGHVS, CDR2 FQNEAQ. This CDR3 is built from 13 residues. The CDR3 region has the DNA TGTGCCAGCAGCTTAGGCAAACGCTATACGCAGTATTTT. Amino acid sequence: CASSLGKRYTQYF.

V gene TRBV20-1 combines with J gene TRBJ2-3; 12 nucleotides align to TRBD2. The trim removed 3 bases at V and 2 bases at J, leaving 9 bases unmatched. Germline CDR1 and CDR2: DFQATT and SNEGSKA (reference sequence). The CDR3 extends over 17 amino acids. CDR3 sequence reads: CSASMTSGGPDTDTQYF. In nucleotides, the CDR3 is TGCAGTGCTAGTATGACTAGCGGGGGCCCAGACACAGATACGCAGTATTTT.

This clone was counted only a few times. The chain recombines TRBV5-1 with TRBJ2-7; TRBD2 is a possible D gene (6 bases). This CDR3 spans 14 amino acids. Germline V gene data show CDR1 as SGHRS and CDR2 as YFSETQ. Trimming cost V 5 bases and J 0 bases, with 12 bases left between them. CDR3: CASSSDGSSYEQYF. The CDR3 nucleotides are TGCGCCAGCAGTTCCGACGGGAGCTCCTACGAGCAGTACTTC.

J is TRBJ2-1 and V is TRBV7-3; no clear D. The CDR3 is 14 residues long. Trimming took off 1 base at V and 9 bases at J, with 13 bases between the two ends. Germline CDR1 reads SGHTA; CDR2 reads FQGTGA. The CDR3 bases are TGTGCCAGCAGCTTAAGAAGCCTCGGCGCTGAGCAGTTCTTC. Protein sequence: CASSLRSLGAEQFF. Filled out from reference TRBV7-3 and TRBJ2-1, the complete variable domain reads GAGVSQTPSNKVTEKGKYVELRCDPISGHTALYWYRQSLGQGPEFLIYFQGTGAADDSGLPNDRFFAVRPEGSVSTLKIQRTERGDSAVYLCASSLRSLGAEQFFGPGTRLTVL.

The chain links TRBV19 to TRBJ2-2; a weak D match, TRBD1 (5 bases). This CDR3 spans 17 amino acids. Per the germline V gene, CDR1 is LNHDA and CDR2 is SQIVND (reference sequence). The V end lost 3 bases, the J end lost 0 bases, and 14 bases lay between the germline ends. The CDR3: CASSMTRRQSNTGELFF. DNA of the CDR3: TGTGCCAGTAGTATGACGCGCCGACAGTCGAACACCGGGGAGCTGTTTTTT.

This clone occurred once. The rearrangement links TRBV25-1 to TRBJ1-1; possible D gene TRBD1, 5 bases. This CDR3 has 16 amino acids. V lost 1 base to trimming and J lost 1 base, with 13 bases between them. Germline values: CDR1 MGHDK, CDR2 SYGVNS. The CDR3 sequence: CASSEFGTSGNTEAFF. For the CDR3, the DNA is TGTGCCAGCAGTGAATTCGGGACCTCGGGGAACACTGAAGCTTTCTTT.

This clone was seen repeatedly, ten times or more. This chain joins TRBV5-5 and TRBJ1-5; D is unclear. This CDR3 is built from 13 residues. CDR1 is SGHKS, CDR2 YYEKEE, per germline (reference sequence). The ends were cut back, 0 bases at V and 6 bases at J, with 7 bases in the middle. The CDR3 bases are TGTGCCAGCAGCTTGGTGGGAGGTCAGCCCCAGCATTTT. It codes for CASSLVGGQPQHF.

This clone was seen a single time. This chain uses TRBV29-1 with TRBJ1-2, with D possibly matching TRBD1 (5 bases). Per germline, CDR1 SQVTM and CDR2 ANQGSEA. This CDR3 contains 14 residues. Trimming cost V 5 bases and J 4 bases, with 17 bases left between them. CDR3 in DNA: TGCAGCGTTTTGGTGGTACAGGAGACCTATGGCTACACCTTC. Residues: CSVLVVQETYGYTF. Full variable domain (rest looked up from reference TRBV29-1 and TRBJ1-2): SAVISQKPSRDICQRGTSLTIQCQVDSQVTMMFWYRQQPGQSLTLIATANQGSEATYESGFVIDKFPISRPNLTFSTLTVSNMSPEDSSIYLCSVLVVQETYGYTFGSGTRLTVV.

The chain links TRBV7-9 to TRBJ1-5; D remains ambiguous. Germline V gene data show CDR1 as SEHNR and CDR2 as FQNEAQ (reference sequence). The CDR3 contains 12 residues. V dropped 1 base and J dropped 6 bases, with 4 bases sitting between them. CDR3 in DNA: TGTGCCAGCAGCTTAGATACTCAGCCCCAGCATTTT. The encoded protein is CASSLDTQPQHF. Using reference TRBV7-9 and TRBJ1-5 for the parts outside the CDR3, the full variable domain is DTGVSQNPRHKITKRGQNVTFRCDPISEHNRLYWYRQTLGQGPEFLTYFQNEAQLEKSRLLSDRFSAERPKGSFSTLEIQRTEQGDSAMYLCASSLDTQPQHFGDGTRLSIL.

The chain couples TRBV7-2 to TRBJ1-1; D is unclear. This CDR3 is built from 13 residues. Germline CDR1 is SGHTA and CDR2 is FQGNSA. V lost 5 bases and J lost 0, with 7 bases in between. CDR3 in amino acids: CASSGRMNTEAFF. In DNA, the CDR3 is TGTGCCAGCAGCGGCAGGATGAACACTGAAGCTTTCTTT.

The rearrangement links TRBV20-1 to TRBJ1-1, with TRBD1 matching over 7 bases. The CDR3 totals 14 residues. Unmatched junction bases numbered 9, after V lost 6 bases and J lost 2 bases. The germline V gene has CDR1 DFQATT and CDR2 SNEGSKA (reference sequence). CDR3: CSASSGGGNTEAFF. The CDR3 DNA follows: TGCAGTGCGAGTTCAGGGGGAGGCAACACTGAAGCTTTCTTT.

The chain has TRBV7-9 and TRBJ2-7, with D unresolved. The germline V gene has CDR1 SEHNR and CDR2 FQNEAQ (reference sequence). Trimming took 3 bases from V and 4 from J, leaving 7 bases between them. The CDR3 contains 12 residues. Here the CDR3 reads CASSFSDYEQYF. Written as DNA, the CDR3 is TGTGCCAGCAGCTTTTCGGATTACGAGCAGTACTTC. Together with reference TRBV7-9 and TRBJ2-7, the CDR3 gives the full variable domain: DTGVSQNPRHKITKRGQNVTFRCDPISEHNRLYWYRQTLGQGPEFLTYFQNEAQLEKSRLLSDRFSAERPKGSFSTLEIQRTEQGDSAMYLCASSFSDYEQYFGPGTRLTVT.

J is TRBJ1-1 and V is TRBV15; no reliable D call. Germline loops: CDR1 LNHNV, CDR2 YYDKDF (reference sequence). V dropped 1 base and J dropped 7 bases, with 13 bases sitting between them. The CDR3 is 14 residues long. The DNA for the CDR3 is TGTGCCACCAGCAGAGCGGGAGGATCAAGTGAAGCTTTCTTT. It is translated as CATSRAGGSSEAFF.

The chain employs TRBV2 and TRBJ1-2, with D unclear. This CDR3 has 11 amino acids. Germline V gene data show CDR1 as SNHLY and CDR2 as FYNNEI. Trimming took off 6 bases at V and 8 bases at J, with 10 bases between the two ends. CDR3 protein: CASRESEGYTF. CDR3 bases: TGTGCCAGCAGGGAATCGGAGGGCTACACCTTC.

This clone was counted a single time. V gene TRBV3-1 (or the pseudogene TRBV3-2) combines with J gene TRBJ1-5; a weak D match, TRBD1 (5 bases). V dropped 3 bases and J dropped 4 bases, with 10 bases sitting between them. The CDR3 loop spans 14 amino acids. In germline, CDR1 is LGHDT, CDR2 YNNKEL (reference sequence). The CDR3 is CASSQRGGNQPQHF. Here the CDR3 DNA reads TGTGCCAGCAGCCAGCGGGGGGGGAATCAGCCCCAGCATTTT.

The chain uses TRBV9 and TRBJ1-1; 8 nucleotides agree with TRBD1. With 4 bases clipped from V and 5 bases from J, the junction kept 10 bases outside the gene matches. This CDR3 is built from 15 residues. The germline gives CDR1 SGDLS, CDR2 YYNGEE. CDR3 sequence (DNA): TGTGCCAGCAGCAAATGGACAGGGAAAGTGACTGAAGCTTTCTTT. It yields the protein CASSKWTGKVTEAFF.